This is a list of T cell receptor beta chains from one sample in a study of T cell repertoires in cytomegalovirus infection. Each CDR3 protein is one row after TCRdb ran MiXCR on the reads. The table shows some 200,000 distinct CDR3 sequences, with 7.5% to 10% occurring only once. Sequences were obtained from PBMCs. The receptors shown here come from a human donor in good health (CMV status not recorded). Some clones in this sample may be carry-over from other donors' samples. The CDR3 runs from the conserved cysteine through the conserved F or W. A D gene is named only where the DNA matches it firmly. Size values are once, few and many counts, or a class for expanded clones, and some rows have none.

clone size	V gene	CDR3 length	D gene	J gene	CDR3 protein	CDR3 DNA
.	TRBV2	15	TRBD1	TRBJ1-2	CASSAMGQGFYGYTF	TGTGCCAGCAGTGCGATGGGACAGGGGTTCTATGGCTACACCTTC
many	TRBV12-3/TRBV12-4	17	.	TRBJ1-6	CASSPVGLSSYNSPLHF	TGTGCCAGCAGTCCTGTGGGACTGTCCTCCTATAATTCACCCCTCCACTTT
many	TRBV28	18	.	TRBJ2-2	CASSLFPLASGGTGELFF	TGTGCCAGCAGTTTATTTCCTCTGGCGAGCGGAGGCACCGGGGAGCTGTTTTTT
.	TRBV20-1	16	TRBD2	TRBJ2-1	CSARDPNIAGKNEQFF	TGCAGTGCTAGAGATCCCAACATAGCGGGGAAGAATGAGCAGTTCTTC
many	TRBV28	10	.	TRBJ1-2	CATRTYGYTF	TGTGCCACGAGGACTTATGGCTACACCTTC
.	TRBV5-1	15	TRBD1	TRBJ1-1	CASRSLGTGLTEAFF	TGCGCCAGCAGGTCCCTTGGGACAGGGCTCACTGAAGCTTTCTTT
many	TRBV18	17	.	TRBJ2-6	CASSPREGAHGANVLTF	TGTGCCAGCTCACCACGGGAGGGGGCGCATGGGGCCAACGTCCTGACTTTC
few	TRBV2	15	.	TRBJ1-5	CASSDMGYSNQPQHF	TGTGCCAGCAGTGATATGGGGTATAGCAATCAGCCCCAGCATTTT
few	TRBV5-8	16	TRBD1	TRBJ1-4	CASSASGQEVNEKLFF	TGTGCCAGCAGCGCGAGCGGACAGGAGGTCAATGAAAAACTGTTTTTT
few	TRBV25-1	14	.	TRBJ2-5	CASSADRGWETQYF	TGTGCCAGCAGTGCAGATAGGGGCTGGGAGACCCAGTACTTC
few	TRBV20-1	14	.	TRBJ1-4	CSAREDVRVEKLFF	TGCAGTGCTAGGGAAGACGTACGGGTCGAAAAACTGTTTTTT
many	TRBV7-9	13	.	TRBJ1-2	CASSRQSNYGYTF	TGTGCCAGCAGCCGTCAGTCTAACTATGGCTACACCTTC
many	TRBV6-2/TRBV6-3	18	TRBD2	TRBJ2-2	CASRGLAPNRGNTGELFF	TGTGCCAGCAGGGGACTAGCGCCCAATCGGGGGAACACCGGGGAGCTGTTTTTT
many	TRBV7-8	18	TRBD2	TRBJ2-3	CASRLRRLAGLNTDTQYF	TGTGCCAGCAGGCTCCGTCGACTAGCGGGTCTGAACACAGATACGCAGTATTTT
.	TRBV28	14	.	TRBJ2-4	CASSGSGEGDIQYF	TGTGCCAGCAGTGGGTCGGGGGAAGGAGACATTCAGTACTTC
few	TRBV7-8	13	TRBD2	TRBJ2-3	CASEGTSGGKQYF	TGTGCCAGCGAAGGGACTAGCGGGGGGAAGCAGTATTTT